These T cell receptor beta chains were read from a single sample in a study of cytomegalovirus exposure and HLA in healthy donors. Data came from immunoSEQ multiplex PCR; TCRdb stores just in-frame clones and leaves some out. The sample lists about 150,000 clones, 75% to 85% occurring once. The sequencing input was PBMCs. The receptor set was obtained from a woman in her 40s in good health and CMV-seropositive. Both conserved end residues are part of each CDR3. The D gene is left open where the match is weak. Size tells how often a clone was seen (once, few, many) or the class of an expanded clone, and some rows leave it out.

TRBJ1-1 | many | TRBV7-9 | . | CASSSVTRHMNTEAFF | TGTGCCAGCAGCTCCGTAACGAGACACATGAACACTGAAGCTTTCTTT
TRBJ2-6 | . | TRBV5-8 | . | CASSLDGGTGANVLTF | TGTGCCAGCAGCTTGGATGGAGGGACTGGGGCCAACGTCCTGACTTTC
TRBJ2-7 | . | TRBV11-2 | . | CASSGSTALHNEQYF | TGTGCCAGCAGCGGGTCAACAGCCCTTCACAACGAGCAGTACTTC
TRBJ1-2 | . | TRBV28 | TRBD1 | CASSFLDRGANYGYTF | TGTGCCAGCAGTTTTCTCGACAGGGGGGCTAACTATGGCTACACCTTC
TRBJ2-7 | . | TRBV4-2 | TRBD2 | CASSQNSGDYEQYF | TGTGCCAGCAGCCAAAATAGCGGGGACTACGAGCAGTACTTC
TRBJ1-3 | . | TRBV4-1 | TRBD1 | CASSLYGQGRNTIYF | TGCGCCAGCAGCCTCTATGGACAGGGCCGAAACACCATATATTTT
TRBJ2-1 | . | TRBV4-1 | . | CASSPGNRLYNEQFF | TGCGCCAGCAGTCCAGGGAACAGGCTCTACAATGAGCAGTTCTTC
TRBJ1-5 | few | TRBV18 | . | CASSPPSTRGNQPQHF | TGTGCCAGCTCACCACCGTCCACACGGGGCAATCAGCCCCAGCATTTT
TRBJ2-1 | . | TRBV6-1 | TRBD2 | CASSEVAGGFDEQFF | TGTGCCAGCAGTGAAGTAGCGGGAGGGTTCGATGAGCAGTTCTTC
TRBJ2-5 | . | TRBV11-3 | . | CASSSAYQETQYF | TGTGCCAGCAGCTCCGCGTACCAAGAGACCCAGTACTTC